Following are 8 T cell receptor beta chains from one sample sequenced in a study of blood T cells in healthy people across ages. Through a sample-barcoded 5' primer and a J-beta primer mix, a second PCR was run for roughly 7 to 12 cycles. A single record per CDR3 protein comes from TCRdb applying MiXCR to the 5' RACE reads. The table records 700,000 to 800,000 distinct CDR3 sequences, 40% to 45% of them present only once. The specimen sequenced was blood. The origin of the receptors is a woman aged 60-75 years in good health.

Concerning this clonotype: The junction and the germline gene differ at one end; a read error may be behind it. The rearrangement links TRBV7-8 to TRBJ2-5; TRBD1 might be the D (5 bases). Germline CDR1 reads SGHVS; CDR2 reads FQNEAQ. This CDR3 region has 13 residues. The CDR3, as DNA: TGTGTCAGCAGGGCACGCCGGGCTGAGGAGCAGTACTTC. Protein: CVSRARRAEEQYF.

The chain couples TRBV9 to TRBJ1-1; 12 positions match TRBD1. The V segment lost 3 bases and the J segment 7 bases; nucleotides outside the gene matches: 7. Germline CDR1 is SGDLS and CDR2 is YYNGEE. The CDR3 runs to 15 residues. The CDR3 is CASSATGQGAIEAFF. CDR3 bases: TGTGCCAGCAGCGCTACGGGACAGGGGGCTATTGAAGCTTTCTTT.

This clonotype was seen ten or more times. This rearrangement joins TRBV24-1 to TRBJ2-1; no reliable D call. CDR3 length equals 14 residues. V was shortened by 3 bases and J by 6 bases, with 11 bases between the two germline ends. The germline gives CDR1 KGHDR, CDR2 SFDVKD. The CDR3 DNA reads as TGTGCCACCAGTGATCCCTCAACCTCCAATGAGCAGTTCTTC. This encodes CATSDPSTSNEQFF.

The chain has TRBV4-2 and TRBJ2-3; TRBD2 agrees at 9 bases. The CDR3 length is 19 residues. Losses at the gene ends were 0 bases for V and 3 bases for J; bases not matched to a gene: 13. Germline CDR1 reads LGHNA; CDR2 reads YNFKEQ. CDR3: CASSQDKLTSGLPTDTQYF. CDR3 DNA sequence: TGTGCCAGCAGCCAAGACAAGCTAACTAGCGGGTTGCCAACAGATACGCAGTATTTT.

The chain couples TRBV20-1 to TRBJ2-1; D is perhaps TRBD2 (6 bases). The end of the DNA aligns better with TRBJ2-7, so the J call may be wrong. The CDR3 consists of 15 residues. The V gene's germline CDR1 is DFQATT and CDR2 SNEGSKA (reference sequence). CDR3 region: CSATRLGRSYNEQYF. CDR3 in DNA: TGCAGTGCTACGCGACTAGGCCGCTCCTACAATGAGCAGTACTTC.

This sequence joins TRBV6-5 and TRBJ2-7; 8 bases are shared with TRBD2. V lost 4 bases to trimming and J lost 2 bases; unmatched junction nucleotides: 10. Germline V CDR1 and CDR2: MNHEY, SVGAGI. This CDR3 contains 16 residues. CDR3 nucleotides: TGTGCCAGCAGTTCCCCTGCGACTAGCGAGACCTACGAGCAGTACTTC. Its translation: CASSSPATSETYEQYF.

This clonotype was counted many times. A junction boundary mismatches the germline segment, possibly from a read error. The CDR3 DNA reads TGTGCCAGCAGCTTGGGACAGGGGGGCTCTTACGAGCAGTACTTC. Its protein is CASSLGQGGSYEQYF. The gene calls are TRBV5-1 and TRBJ2-7; 11 nucleotides align to TRBD1. From germline, CDR1 is SGHRS and CDR2 YFSETQ. CDR3 size: 15 residues.

The chain has TRBV7-2 and TRBJ2-3; D gene unclear. V lost 5 bases, J lost 1 base, and 16 bases lay in between. Germline V gene lookup returns CDR1 SGHTA and CDR2 FQGNSA. The CDR3 is made up of 16 amino acids. For the CDR3, the DNA is TGTGCCAGCAGCCCCTGGTCCCCTATGGGCACAGATACGCAGTATTTT. It is translated as CASSPWSPMGTDTQYF.